The sample holds a few counts of the clone carrying this T cell receptor beta chain. One end of the junction is discordant with germline, which a read error may explain. Per the germline V gene, CDR1 is SGHRS and CDR2 is YFSETQ. The CDR3 is 15 residues long. The sample is drawn from a study of identical twins. TCRdb reprocessed the 5' RACE reads via MiXCR and lists one record per CDR3 protein. The sample gives 510,000 or so distinct CDR3 sequences, roughly 15% of which show up once; 0.44% is in the top ten. Another study also made use of these data, one on yellow fever vaccine responses in identical twins.

This chain links TRBV5-1 with TRBJ1-6; maybe TRBD1 (5 bases). Sequenced input: CD4+ T cells sorted from blood. The TCR sequence derives from a woman between 18 and 29 years old in good health. The CDR3 bases are TGCGCCAGCAGCTTGGAGGGCAGGGCGAATTCACCCCCCCACTTT. It codes for CASSLEGRANSPPHF.